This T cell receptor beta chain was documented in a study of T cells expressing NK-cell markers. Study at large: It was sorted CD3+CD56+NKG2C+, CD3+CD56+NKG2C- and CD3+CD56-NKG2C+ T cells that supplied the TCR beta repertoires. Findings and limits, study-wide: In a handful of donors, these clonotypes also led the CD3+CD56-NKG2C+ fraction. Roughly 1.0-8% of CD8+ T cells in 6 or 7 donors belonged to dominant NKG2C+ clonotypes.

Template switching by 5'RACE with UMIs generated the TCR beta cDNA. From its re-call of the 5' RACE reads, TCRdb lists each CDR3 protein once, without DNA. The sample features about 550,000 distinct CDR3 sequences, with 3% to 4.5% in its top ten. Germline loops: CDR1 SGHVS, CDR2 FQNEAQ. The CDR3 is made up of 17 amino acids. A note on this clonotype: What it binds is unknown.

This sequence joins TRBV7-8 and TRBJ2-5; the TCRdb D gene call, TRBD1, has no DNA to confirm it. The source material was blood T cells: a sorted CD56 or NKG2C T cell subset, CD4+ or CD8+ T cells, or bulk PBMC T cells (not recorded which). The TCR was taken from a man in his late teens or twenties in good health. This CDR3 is CASSLARTGGVRETQYF. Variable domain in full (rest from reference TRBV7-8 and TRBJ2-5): GAGVSQSPRYKVAKRGQDVALRCDPISGHVSLFWYQQALGQGPEFLTYFQNEAQLDKSGLPSDRFFAERPEGSVSTLKIQRTQQEDSAVYLCASSLARTGGVRETQYFGPGTRLLVL.